This T cell receptor beta chain was captured in a study of Tregs in tolerant kidney transplant recipients. CDR3 length equals 13 residues. After removal of 3 bases from V and 6 bases from J, the junction contained 3 bases not matched to a gene. Germline CDR1 SGHRS, CDR2 YFSETQ. This clone was picked up a small number of times. Its antigen is not identified. CD4+CD25+CD127- Tregs, CD4+CD25- non-Tregs, CD4 and CD8 cells were sorted. Sequenced by immunoSEQ multiplex PCR; TCRdb stores in-frame clones only, minus some. The table records approximately 75,000 clones, about 91% of them present only once. Study observations and caveats: Some patients' samples used different primers over time, so nucleotide sequences weren't comparable.

J is TRBJ2-3 and V is TRBV5-1, with 8 bases identical to TRBD2. The TCR originated in a human donor who received a combined kidney and bone marrow transplant. The sequences come from Tregs from blood, collected before the transplant. The CDR3: CASSSGGEDTQYF. CDR3 in DNA: TGCGCCAGCAGCTCCGGGGGGGAGGATACGCAGTATTTT.